The clone carrying this T cell receptor (beta chain) was recorded at least ten times. Its cognate antigen is unknown. The data are from a study of T cell repertoires in cytomegalovirus infection. Study summary: Indicated by public TCR beta signatures were CMV infection and matching HLA type. Overall study findings and caveats: Frequencies of public TCR beta families were cumulated, and this identified carriers of CMV plus the relevant HLA. HLA-C-restricted, CMV-specific TCR beta clonotypes were dominant ex vivo.

The CDR3 contains 15 residues. CDR1 and CDR2 (germline): LGHDT, YNNKEL (reference sequence). The V and J ends lost 3 bases and 3 bases respectively, with 9 bases between them. Each CDR3 protein is one row after TCRdb ran MiXCR on the reads. The top ten hold about 6.3% of the sample, which has under 250,000 distinct CDR3 sequences, approximately 7% seen once. The V call is TRBV3-1, the J call TRBJ2-6; no definite D call. This TCR was sampled from a human donor in good health (CMV status not recorded). Some clones in this sample may be carry-over from other donors' samples. Source material: PBMCs. CDR3: CASSHNLNGANVLTF. Here the CDR3 DNA reads TGTGCCAGCAGCCACAACCTCAATGGGGCCAACGTCCTGACTTTC.